These T cell receptor beta chains were read from a single sample in a study of molecular identifiers for immune sequencing clone quantification. TCRdb re-called the PCR reads through MiXCR, storing one row per CDR3 protein. The sample records about 640,000 distinct CDR3 sequences, less than 20% being singletons. The sequenced sample consisted of naive CD8+ T cells from blood, with Jurkat cell RNA spiked in. Source of these receptors: a human donor in good health. Some libraries in this study had Jurkat cell RNA spiked in. CDR3s include the opening cysteine and the closing phenylalanine or tryptophan. The D gene is left open where the match is weak. Clone size is stated in some rows and not others, as once, few, many or a class when expanded.

14	TRBV15	many	TRBJ2-3	NA	TGTGCCACCAGCAGAGAAACAACCACAGATACGCAGTATTTT	CATSRETTTDTQYF
16	TRBV6-5	many	TRBJ2-3	NA	TGTGCCAGCAGCCCGCGCGTGAGCTCTAGCACAGATACGCAGTATTTT	CASSPRVSSSTDTQYF
14	TRBV4-1	many	TRBJ2-7	TRBD2	TGCGCCAGCAGCCATCGGACTAGCGGCTACGAGCAGTACTTC	CASSHRTSGYEQYF
16	TRBV4-1	many	TRBJ1-5	NA	TGCGCCAGCAGCCTTGGGTTTGAGATGAGCAATCAGCCCCAGCATTTT	CASSLGFEMSNQPQHF
17	TRBV19	NA	TRBJ2-1	TRBD2	TGTGCCAGTAGTATGGTTAGCGGGTCGAACTCCTACAATGAGCAGTTCTTC	CASSMVSGSNSYNEQFF
13	TRBV7-6	many	TRBJ2-3	TRBD1	TGTGCCAGCAGCTTGACAGGGGCAGATACGCAGTATTTT	CASSLTGADTQYF
12	TRBV29-1	NA	TRBJ2-1	NA	TGCAGCGTCCCAAAGCTTGGTGGTGAGCAGTTCTTC	CSVPKLGGEQFF
17	TRBV7-2	many	TRBJ1-5	NA	TGTGCCAGCAGCTTAGGTTACGGGGACAATTCGATTCAGCCCCAGCATTTT	CASSLGYGDNSIQPQHF
16	TRBV21-1	NA	TRBJ2-2	NA	TGTGCCAGCAGCAAAGCCCGGACAGGGAACGGCGGGGAGCTGTTTTTT	CASSKARTGNGGELFF
15	TRBV28	many	TRBJ2-7	TRBD1	TGTGCCAGCAGTTCCCGGGACAGGAGCTCCTACGAGCAGTACTTC	CASSSRDRSSYEQYF
13	TRBV6-2/TRBV6-3	NA	TRBJ1-3	NA	TGTGCCAGCAGTTACGGACAGGGAAACACCATATATTTT	CASSYGQGNTIYF
10	TRBV29-1	many	TRBJ2-5	NA	TGCAGCGTTGGAGGGGAGACCCAGTACTTC	CSVGGETQYF
17	TRBV12-2	many	TRBJ1-4	NA	TGTGCAAGTCGCTTAGGGAGAAGTGCTACGGGAAATGAAAAACTGTTTTTT	CASRLGRSATGNEKLFF
13	TRBV7-9	many	TRBJ2-3	NA	TGTGCCAGCAGCCTGTCCGGGGCAGATACGCAGTATTTT	CASSLSGADTQYF
17	TRBV9	NA	TRBJ2-2	NA	TGTGCCAGCAGCGTTGATCCCGGGACTCGAAACACCGAGGAGCTGTTTTTT	CASSVDPGTRNTEELFF
17	TRBV29-1	many	TRBJ1-2	NA	TGCAGCGTTGATGGGGCTATCCCGGCCTATTCTAACTATGGCTACACCTTC	CSVDGAIPAYSNYGYTF
12	TRBV12-3/TRBV12-4	few	TRBJ2-7	NA	TGTGCCAGCAGCCTCCGGTGGTACGAGCAGTACTTC	CASSLRWYEQYF
17	TRBV7-2	NA	TRBJ1-3	NA	TGTGCCAGCAGCTTAGAACCGCGGGGGCTCTCTGGAAACACCATATATTTT	CASSLEPRGLSGNTIYF
17	TRBV29-1	many	TRBJ1-3	NA	TGCAGCGTTGAGGATCGCGATTCAGGACAGCCTGGAAACACCATATATTTT	CSVEDRDSGQPGNTIYF
15	TRBV4-3	few	TRBJ1-2	TRBD1	TGCGCCAGCTCACCAACAGGGGGTCCTAACTATGGCTACACCTTC	CASSPTGGPNYGYTF
17	TRBV6-5	few	TRBJ2-3	TRBD2	TGTGCCAGCAGTTACTCCGAGTGGGGGGGGAGCACAGATACGCAGTATTTT	CASSYSEWGGSTDTQYF
13	TRBV30	few	TRBJ1-5	NA	TGTGCCTGGAGTACCTCTCCCAGGCAGCCCCAGCATTTT	CAWSTSPRQPQHF
14	TRBV30	many	TRBJ2-7	TRBD2	TGTGCCTGGAGTAGACTAGCGGGGGGCCACGAGCAGTACTTC	CAWSRLAGGHEQYF
12	TRBV6-5	few	TRBJ1-3	NA	TGTGCCAGCAGGACAGCAGGGGACACCATATATTTT	CASRTAGDTIYF
15	TRBV5-1	many	TRBJ2-7	NA	TGCGCCAGCAGCTTCGCGTTAGCGGCTACCTACGAGCAGTACTTC	CASSFALAATYEQYF
13	TRBV5-4	few	TRBJ1-4	NA	TGTGCCAGCAGCTTCCCAGAGAATGAAAAACTGTTTTTT	CASSFPENEKLFF
16	TRBV4-3	many	TRBJ1-4	NA	TGCGCCAGCAGCCAAGGGGGTTGGCAAACCGATGAAAAACTGTTTTTT	CASSQGGWQTDEKLFF
14	TRBV5-8	NA	TRBJ1-1	TRBD1	TGTGCCAGCAGCGGGGACAGGGTCTGGACTGAAGCTTTCTTT	CASSGDRVWTEAFF
16	TRBV6-6	NA	TRBJ2-1	TRBD1	TGTGCCAGCAGTTACGGCGTCAGGGGGCCTAAGGGTGAGCAGTTCTTC	CASSYGVRGPKGEQFF
15	TRBV4-1	NA	TRBJ2-5	TRBD2	TGCGCCAGCAGCCAAGGGTATGCGGGGGTAGAGACCCAGTACTTC	CASSQGYAGVETQYF
17	TRBV10-3	many	TRBJ2-4	TRBD2	TGTGCCATCAGTGACGTAGCGGGTCCGGGGGCCAAAAACATTCAGTACTTC	CAISDVAGPGAKNIQYF
15	TRBV9	many	TRBJ2-7	TRBD2	TGTGCCAGCAGCTCGGATAGCGGGATATCCTACGAGCAGTACTTC	CASSSDSGISYEQYF
15	TRBV6-2/TRBV6-3	many	TRBJ1-5	NA	TGTGCCAGCAGTCCTTGGCAGAATAGCAATCAGCCCCAGCATTTT	CASSPWQNSNQPQHF
13	TRBV28	NA	TRBJ2-5	NA	TGTGCCAGCGGGACTTCCGGTCAAGAGACCCAGTACTTC	CASGTSGQETQYF
15	TRBV23-1	many	TRBJ2-3	NA	TGCGCCAGCAGTCAGGCGGTTGTCGGCACAGATACGCAGTATTTT	CASSQAVVGTDTQYF
14	TRBV18	NA	TRBJ2-3	NA	TGTGCCAGCTCACCACCGACCGGCAAAGATACGCAGTATTTT	CASSPPTGKDTQYF
14	TRBV4-1	many	TRBJ1-4	TRBD1	TGCGCCAGCAGCCTAGGGACAGGGGTTGAAAAACTGTTTTTT	CASSLGTGVEKLFF
13	TRBV13	many	TRBJ2-7	NA	TGTGCCAGCAGCTTCACGGGAGCCAGGGAGCAGTACTTC	CASSFTGAREQYF
13	TRBV10-1	many	TRBJ2-1	NA	TGCGCCAGCAGTGATTCTGTATTCAATGAGCAGTTCTTC	CASSDSVFNEQFF
15	TRBV3-1	few	TRBJ1-1	NA	TGTGCCAGCAGCCAAGTGGCAGGCATGAACACTGAAGCTTTCTTT	CASSQVAGMNTEAFF